This T cell receptor (beta chain) was documented in a study of breast tumors, draining lymph nodes, adjacent tissues. CDR3 length: 11 amino acids. Germline V CDR1 and CDR2: DFQATT, SNEGSKA (reference sequence). TCRdb called the multiplex PCR reads again in MiXCR, with one record for every CDR3 protein. The table lists about 200,000 distinct CDR3 sequences, around a third of them singletons. The lymph nodes were axillary draining lymph nodes from breast cancer patients. Comment on this clonotype: One end of the junction is discordant with germline, which a read error may explain.

The sample was axillary lymph node tissue. The TCR comes from a female donor with breast cancer. Some clones in this sample may be carry-over from other donors' samples. The chain has TRBV20-1 and TRBJ2-7; possibly TRBD1 for D (6 bases). The CDR3: CSPTHSWGQSF. DNA for the CDR3: TGCAGCCCTACTCACTCCTGGGGGCAGTCCTTC.